This T cell receptor (beta chain) stems from a study of blood T cell repertoires in COVID-19. V lost 3 bases and J lost 5, with 23 bases in between. Germline assignment: CDR1 SGHRS and CDR2 YFSETQ. CDR3 length: 18 amino acids. This table comes from immunoSEQ multiplex PCR, and its TCRdb copy is limited to in-frame clones, with some not included. The sample records 150,000 to 200,000 clones, more than 75% being singletons. The receptor was isolated from a man aged 18 to 29 with active or convalescent COVID-19. The source material was peripheral blood. The rearrangement links TRBV5-1 to TRBJ2-2; the D gene is possibly TRBD2 (6 bases). Here the CDR3 reads CASSWSRRVTIGTGELFF. The CDR3, as DNA: TGCGCCAGCAGCTGGAGCCGGAGGGTTACGATTGGGACCGGGGAGCTGTTTTTT.